Given below is one T cell receptor beta chain in context. The CDR3 extends over 12 amino acids. Germline CDR1 and CDR2: DFQATT and SNEGSKA (reference sequence). The germline V and J ends were trimmed by 3 bases and 1 base, with 6 bases remaining between them. The sample belongs to a study of blood T cell repertoires in COVID-19. In the authors' workflow: Amplified reference gene primers provided the basis for estimating nucleated cell counts. Produced via immunoSEQ multiplex PCR; TCRdb's table is partial and in-frame only. V and J calls and clone size follow that table, whereas D and trimming were derived from the DNA. Here the sample spans roughly 350,000 clones, around 87% being singletons.

The sequencing sample was made of peripheral blood. This clonotype was obtained from a woman aged 45-59 years with COVID-19, enrolled during active disease. The chain carries TRBV20-1 and TRBJ1-2; D gene unclear. CDR3 DNA sequence: TGCAGTGCTAGTTCCAATAACTATGGCTACACCTTC. It codes for CSASSNNYGYTF.